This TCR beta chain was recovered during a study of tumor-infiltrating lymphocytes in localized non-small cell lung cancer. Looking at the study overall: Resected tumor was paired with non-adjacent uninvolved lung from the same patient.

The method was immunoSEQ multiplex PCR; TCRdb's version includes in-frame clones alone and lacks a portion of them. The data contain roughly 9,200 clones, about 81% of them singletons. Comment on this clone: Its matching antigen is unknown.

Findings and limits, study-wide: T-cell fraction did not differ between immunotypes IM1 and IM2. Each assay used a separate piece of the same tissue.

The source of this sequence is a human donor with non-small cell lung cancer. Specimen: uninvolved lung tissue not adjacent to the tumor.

CDR3 residues: CASSLSWGSTYGYTF. CDR3 nucleotides: TGTGCCAGCAGCTTAAGTTGGGGCAGCACCTATGGCTACACCTTC. V and J are TRBV7-2 and TRBJ1-2; D perhaps matches TRBD1 (5 bases). The V and J ends lost 2 bases and 4 bases respectively, with 14 bases between them. CDR3 length: 15 amino acids. Germline CDR1 and CDR2: SGHTA and FQGNSA.